The sequence of this T cell receptor beta chain was determined in a study of Ad26.COV2.S vaccination and SARS-CoV-2 variants. As for the study in general: A participant enrolled in the COV1001 Ad26.COV2.S trial arm provided the sample. In the study, Ad26.COV2.S was injected intramuscularly once, or twice 56 days apart.

Whole-study findings and limits: Vaccinees displayed broader spike-specific TCR repertoires than placebo recipients.

Treatment noted: roughly 19 received Ad26.COV2.S at low or high dose, single or two shots; several received placebo; per-sample allocation not given. Sampling took place 63 days after the first vaccine or placebo injection. As its vector, the vaccine had Ad26, which expressed Wuhan-strain SARS-CoV-2 spike. Points on this clone: What it binds is not known.

Produced via immunoSEQ multiplex PCR; TCRdb's table is partial and in-frame only. The data contain approximately 420,000 clones, 70% to 90% of them seen just once; the ten biggest clones take up 3.5%. Germline lookup yields CDR1 SGHNT and CDR2 YYREEE (reference sequence). The CDR3 runs to 16 residues. The J segment lost 3 bases and the V segment lost 3 bases, leaving 8 bases of the junction unmatched. The chain couples TRBV5-4 to TRBJ2-1; TRBD2 matches 8 bases. The receptor was derived from a person between 18 and 60 years old who received the Ad26.COV2.S COVID-19 vaccine or a placebo. The starting material was peripheral blood, obtained in a trial of Ad26.COV2.S vaccine versus placebo. The DNA for the CDR3 is TGTGCCAGCAGCTCCGAAGCGGGGGCCATCTACAATGAGCAGTTCTTC. Protein product: CASSSEAGAIYNEQFF.